These 13 T cell receptor beta chains were sequenced from one sample in a study of OX40 agonist ivuxolimab in advanced cancers. The method was the immunoSEQ multiplex PCR assay. Here the immuneACCESS table is served through TCRdb, limited to in-frame sequences with V and J called. Missing clones are a known gap in these copies; in checked studies unresolved V genes cover under half, and the rest lacks a known reason. The sample has 60,000 or so clones on record, over 80% of them singletons. Around 30% of the sample belongs to the ten largest clones. Specimen: CD4+ or CD8+ T cells sorted from blood, collected in a trial of the OX40 agonist ivuxolimab. These receptors were collected from an adult with an advanced solid tumor such as melanoma, head and neck, liver or kidney cancer.

The chain links TRBV7-9 to TRBJ1-1; D is ambiguous. V lost 1 base and J lost 1, with 10 bases in between. Germline V gene lookup returns CDR1 SEHNR and CDR2 FQNEAQ (reference sequence). CDR3 length: 15 residues. The CDR3 DNA reads TGTGCCAGCAGCTTAGGGGCGGCAGAGAACACTGAAGCTTTCTTT. Encoded protein: CASSLGAAENTEAFF.

The count of this clone is one. This chain uses TRBV10-3 with TRBJ2-7, with D possibly matching TRBD1 (7 bases). The CDR3 has 15 residues. Germline-derived CDR1 and CDR2 are ENHRY and SYGVKD. V lost 4 bases to trimming and J lost 5 bases, with 18 bases between them. CDR3 protein: CAISARQGLLDEQYF. In DNA, the CDR3 is TGTGCCATCAGTGCCCGACAGGGACTTTTGGACGAGCAGTACTTC.

The chain combines TRBV25-1 with TRBJ1-6; maybe TRBD1 (6 bases). Germline V gene sequence: CDR1 MGHDK, CDR2 SYGVNS. V was pared by 3 bases and J by 3 bases, with 12 bases between. The CDR3 extends over 16 amino acids. CDR3 coding DNA: TGTGCCAGCAGTGAGGGTAGGACAGACTATAATTCACCCCTCCACTTT. Its protein product is CASSEGRTDYNSPLHF.

This clone has only a few counts. The chain combines TRBV6-5 with TRBJ1-5, with D uncertain. The ends were cut back, 10 bases at V and 1 base at J, with 14 bases in the middle. This CDR3 has 14 residues. The germline V gene has CDR1 MNHEY and CDR2 SVGAGI. The CDR3 protein is CATPKSGSNQPQHF. The DNA of the CDR3 is TGTGCCACCCCAAAATCCGGGAGCAATCAGCCCCAGCATTTT.

The rearrangement joins TRBV2 to TRBJ2-2; 9 bases match TRBD1. Germline V gene data show CDR1 as SNHLY and CDR2 as FYNNEI. CDR3 size: 20 residues. With V trimmed by 5 bases and J by 4 bases, 20 bases remained unmatched. CDR3 DNA sequence: TGTGCCAGCAGTAGCCGGGACAGGGTACTTATCGGGTCGGCCACCGGGGAGCTGTTTTTT. The encoded protein is CASSSRDRVLIGSATGELFF.

The chain has TRBV19 and TRBJ2-1; 10 positions match TRBD2. The V and J ends lost 7 bases and 7 bases, in that order; junction bases with no gene match: 10. CDR1 and CDR2 (germline): LNHDA, SQIVND (reference sequence). The CDR3 runs 15 residues. The CDR3 coding sequence is TGTGCCAGTAACCCGGGACTAGCGTTAGAAAATGAGCAGTTCTTC. Residues: CASNPGLALENEQFF.

This rearrangement joins TRBV7-8 to TRBJ1-5, with TRBD1 matching over 8 bases. Germline values: CDR1 SGHVS, CDR2 FQNEAQ. The CDR3 is made up of 14 amino acids. J lost 5 bases, V lost 4 bases, and 4 bases had no gene match. CDR3 sequence (DNA): TGTGCCAGCAGCTCCGGGACAGGATATCAGCCCCAGCATTTT. Its protein is CASSSGTGYQPQHF.

This rearrangement joins TRBV18 to TRBJ2-1, with D possibly being TRBD1 or TRBD2 (5 bases each). Germline CDR1 and CDR2: KGHSH and LQKENI. The V and J ends lost 1 base and 5 bases respectively, with 12 bases between them. This CDR3 comprises 15 residues. CDR3 DNA sequence: TGTGCCAGCTCACCACTGGGGGAAGTCGACAATGAGCAGTTCTTC. Translating it yields CASSPLGEVDNEQFF.

The chain combines TRBV12-5 with TRBJ1-3; the match to TRBD1 covers 7 bases. The germline V gene has CDR1 LGHNT and CDR2 FRNRAP. The CDR3 loop spans 15 amino acids. Unmatched junction bases numbered 7, after V lost 6 bases and J lost 2 bases. The CDR3 protein is CASGPGQEPGNTIYF. In nucleotides, the CDR3 is TGTGCTAGTGGCCCCGGACAGGAGCCTGGAAACACCATATATTTT. Drawing the rest from reference TRBV12-5 and TRBJ1-3, the complete variable domain is DARVTQTPRHKVTEMGQEVTMRCQPILGHNTVFWYRQTMMQGLELLAYFRNRAPLDDSGMPKDRFSAEMPDATLATLKIQPSEPRDSAVYFCASGPGQEPGNTIYFGEGSWLTVV.

The CDR3: CASSHYRDREAEAFF. CDR3 DNA sequence: TGTGCCAGCAGCCACTACCGGGACAGGGAAGCTGAAGCTTTCTTT. The chain is built from TRBV7-9 and TRBJ1-1; TRBD1 matches at 9 bases. Trimming cost V 5 bases and J 6 bases; bases outside gene matches: 10. Germline assignment: CDR1 SEHNR and CDR2 FQNEAQ (reference sequence). The CDR3 is 15 amino acids.

The gene calls are TRBV30 and TRBJ2-4; 7 positions agree with TRBD2. Germline V gene data show CDR1 as GTSNPN and CDR2 as SVGIG (reference sequence). The trim removed 7 bases at V and 0 bases at J, leaving 9 bases unmatched. This CDR3 spans 15 amino acids. CDR3 nucleotides: TGTGCCTTGACGCCCCGGGAGGTAGCCAAAAACATTCAGTACTTC. This codes for CALTPREVAKNIQYF.

The chain carries TRBV10-2 and TRBJ2-7, with 11 bases identical to TRBD1. This CDR3 is 14 amino acids long. CDR1 WSHSY and CDR2 SAAADI come from the germline V gene. After removal of 6 bases from V and 2 bases from J, the junction contained 3 bases not matched to a gene. This CDR3 reads CASSGQGATYEQYF. CDR3 DNA: TGCGCCAGCAGCGGACAGGGGGCAACCTACGAGCAGTACTTC.

The genes are TRBV5-4 and TRBJ1-1; D possibly corresponds to TRBD1 (5 bases). Trimming removed 4 bases from V and 1 base from J, with 14 bases in between. CDR1 SGHNT and CDR2 YYREEE come from the germline V gene (reference sequence). The CDR3 contains 15 residues. In DNA, the CDR3 is TGTGCCAGCAGCCCGGCTGCGGGGGGGAACACTGAAGCTTTCTTT. It specifies CASSPAAGGNTEAFF.